Listed below are T cell receptor beta chains from one sample, sequenced in a study of blood T cell repertoires in COVID-19. Here immunoSEQ multiplex PCR was the method, and the copy in TCRdb shows in-frame clones only, minus some. The sample consists of approximately 80,000 clones, approximately 88% of them appearing once. Sample: peripheral blood. Receptor source: a human donor in a cohort sampled during active COVID-19. Both conserved end residues are part of each CDR3. The order of the fields is J gene, V gene, D gene, CDR3 length, clone size, CDR3 DNA, CDR3 protein. A D gene is named only where the DNA matches it firmly. Clone size is shown for a subset of rows, as once, few, many or a class of expanded clone.

>TRBJ2-1|TRBV28|TRBD2|16|-
TGTGCCAGCAGTGGTGGACTAGCGGACTCCTACAATGAGCAGTTCTTC
CASSGGLADSYNEQFF
>TRBJ2-5|TRBV24-1|-|14|-
TGTGCCACCAGTGGGTCTGGGCAGGGGGAGACCCAGTACTTC
CATSGSGQGETQYF
>TRBJ2-2|TRBV18|-|15|-
TGTGCCAGCTCACCACTAGCGGTGAACACCGGGGAGCTGTTTTTT
CASSPLAVNTGELFF
>TRBJ2-1|TRBV9|TRBD2|18|-
TGTGCCAGCAGCCCGCGCCGGGGGGCTAGCGGGGGAAACAATGAGCAGTTCTTC
CASSPRRGASGGNNEQFF
>TRBJ2-7|TRBV3-1/TRBV3-2|-|14|-
TGTGCCAGCAGCCCGGCGGTGGTCGGGGACGAGCAGTACTTC
CASSPAVVGDEQYF
>TRBJ1-2|TRBV28|TRBD1|14|-
TGTGCCAGCAGTCCGACAGGGGATAGCTATGGCTACACCTTC
CASSPTGDSYGYTF
>TRBJ1-5|TRBV30|TRBD1|14|-
TGTGCCTGGGGGACAGGGGCTTTTTACCAGCCCCAGCATTTT
CAWGTGAFYQPQHF
>TRBJ1-2|TRBV6-5|-|13|-
TGTGCCAGCAGTCACGACAGTACCGATGGCTACACCTTC
CASSHDSTDGYTF
>TRBJ2-7|TRBV29-1|-|14|few
TGCAGCGTTGAGAGGGAGGACAACTCCTACGAGCAGTACTTC
CSVEREDNSYEQYF
>TRBJ2-1|TRBV28|TRBD1|15|-
TGTGCCAGCTCTTGGACAGGGAGCTCCTACAATGAGCAGTTCTTC
CASSWTGSSYNEQFF
>TRBJ1-3|TRBV19|-|16|-
TGTGCCAGTAGTTTCGGACATCTAACAGGTGGAAACACCATATATTTT
CASSFGHLTGGNTIYF
>TRBJ2-2|TRBV6-2/TRBV6-3|-|15|-
TGTGCCAGCAGCCGACAGGAAGGGGACACCGGGGAGCTGTTTTTT
CASSRQEGDTGELFF
>TRBJ1-2|TRBV6-2/TRBV6-3|-|12|-
TGTGCCAGCAGCCGAGCTAACTATGGCTACACCTTC
CASSRANYGYTF
>TRBJ1-2|TRBV7-9|TRBD1|16|-
TGTGCCAGCAGCCCCACGGGACAGGGGGATTTATATGGCTACACCTTC
CASSPTGQGDLYGYTF
>TRBJ2-4|TRBV5-1|-|15|-
TGCGCCAGCAGCTTCACAGGTCTAGCCAAAAACATTCAGTACTTC
CASSFTGLAKNIQYF
>TRBJ1-2|TRBV19|TRBD1|15|-
TGTGCCAGTAGGGGGGGTGGACAGGAGACCTATGGCTACACCTTC
CASRGGGQETYGYTF
>TRBJ1-2|TRBV10-3|-|12|once
TGTGCCACTACGTCCCCTAACTATGGCTACACCTTC
CATTSPNYGYTF
>TRBJ2-3|TRBV10-1|-|13|-
TGCGCCAAGGGACTCACTAGCACAGATACGCAGTATTTT
CAKGLTSTDTQYF
>TRBJ1-1|TRBV30|-|13|-
TGTGCCTGGAGTGTACAAGGGGCTGCGGAAGCTTTCTTT
CAWSVQGAAEAFF
>TRBJ2-3|TRBV24-1|-|14|once
TGTGCCACCAGTGGCTCGGGGATGACAGATACGCAGTATTTT
CATSGSGMTDTQYF
>TRBJ1-2|TRBV19|TRBD1|13|-
TGTGCCAGTAGTATTCGACAGGGTCAGGGCTACACCTTC
CASSIRQGQGYTF
>TRBJ2-5|TRBV7-9|-|12|-
TGTGCCAGCAGCTTAGCCGGAGAGACCCAGTACTTC
CASSLAGETQYF
>TRBJ2-1|TRBV11-3|TRBD2|15|once
TGTGCCAGCAAAGCGGGAGGGCCATCCTACAATGAGCAGTTCTTC
CASKAGGPSYNEQFF
>TRBJ1-4|TRBV11-1|-|14|once
TGTGCCAGCAGCTTACGAGCAACTAATGAAAAACTGTTTTTT
CASSLRATNEKLFF
>TRBJ2-3|TRBV7-6|TRBD1|15|-
TGTGCCAGCAGCTCACCGGGACAGCCCACAGATACGCAGTATTTT
CASSSPGQPTDTQYF
>TRBJ1-5|TRBV28|-|15|-
TGTGCCAGCGGGGGGGTGGGGCCAAGGAATCAGCCCCAGCATTTT
CASGGVGPRNQPQHF
>TRBJ1-1|TRBV30|TRBD1|16|-
TGTGCCTGGAGTCCACAGGGGGGGGGACGGAACACTGAAGCTTTCTTT
CAWSPQGGGRNTEAFF
>TRBJ2-1|TRBV5-1|TRBD1|15|-
TGCGCCAGCAGCTTAAACCCGGGACAGGACAATGAGCAGTTCTTC
CASSLNPGQDNEQFF
>TRBJ1-1|TRBV19|-|14|-
TGTGCCAGTAGCCTAGGGGGTCAGAACACTGAAGCTTTCTTT
CASSLGGQNTEAFF
>TRBJ2-5|TRBV7-2|TRBD2|15|-
TGTGCCAGCACCCGGCAAGCGGGAGTAGAAGAGACCCAGTACTTC
CASTRQAGVEETQYF
>TRBJ2-2|TRBV5-1|-|17|once
TGCGCCAGCAGCCCCCGGTCAGGGGTTGGGAACACCGGGGAGCTGTTTTTT
CASSPRSGVGNTGELFF
>TRBJ1-2|TRBV3-1/TRBV3-2|-|15|-
TGTGCCAGCAGCCAAGGGGCCTCGGCTAACTATGGCTACACCTTC
CASSQGASANYGYTF
>TRBJ2-1|TRBV29-1|TRBD2|14|-
TGCAGCGTTGCGGTTAGCGGGACTTACAATGAGCAGTTCTTC
CSVAVSGTYNEQFF
>TRBJ2-1|TRBV19|TRBD2|16|-
TGTGCCAGTAGTATATTCGGGAGGGCGAGGTACAATGAGCAGTTCTTC
CASSIFGRARYNEQFF
>TRBJ2-1|TRBV19|-|13|-
TGTGCCAGGCATTCTCCTGGAGGGCATGAGCAGTTCTTC
CARHSPGGHEQFF
>TRBJ1-2|TRBV10-2|-|12|few
TGCGCCAGCATGACGGACAGCTATGGCTACACCTTC
CASMTDSYGYTF
>TRBJ1-2|TRBV25-1|-|12|few
TGTGCCAGCAGTGAAGCAGGGTATGGCTACACCTTC
CASSEAGYGYTF
>TRBJ1-5|TRBV7-6|-|16|-
TGTGCCAGCAGCTTAGTGGGTGGGGGCGGCAATCAGCCCCAGCATTTT
CASSLVGGGGNQPQHF
>TRBJ2-1|TRBV5-4|TRBD2|17|-
TGTGCCAGCAGAAATGGTGCAGGGACTAGTATTGGTAATGAGCAGTTCTTC
CASRNGAGTSIGNEQFF
>TRBJ2-1|TRBV6-6|-|12|-
TGTGCCAGCAGTCCGGGAGACAATGAGCAGTTCTTC
CASSPGDNEQFF